These T cell receptor beta chains were read from a single sample in a study of spatial heterogeneity in lung cancer. TCRdb reprocessed the 5' RACE reads via MiXCR and lists one record per CDR3 protein. The data hold 8,500 to 14,000 distinct CDR3 sequences, with around an eighth observed a single time. The sequences come from lung tumor tissue, collected at surgery. The receptor set was obtained from a female donor with early-stage non-small cell lung cancer. Each CDR3 is given with its conserved first and last residue. The D gene is left open where the match is weak. Clone size is given for some rows only: seen once, a few or many times, or a class if the clone is expanded.

clone size	D gene	V gene	J gene	CDR3 protein	CDR3 DNA
-	-	TRBV6-1	TRBJ2-1	CASEHPPNDEQFF	TGTGCCAGCGAACATCCGCCGAACGATGAGCAGTTCTTC
medium-sized	TRBD1	TRBV3-1	TRBJ1-2	CASSQGGQGGIYTF	TGTGCCAGCAGCCAAGGAGGACAGGGGGGCATCTACACCTTC
many	TRBD1	TRBV10-3	TRBJ2-5	CAIRLTGVETQYF	TGTGCCATCAGACTCACAGGGGTAGAGACCCAGTACTTC
few	-	TRBV27	TRBJ2-1	CASSFWGLEQFF	TGTGCCAGCAGTTTTTGGGGACTCGAACAGTTCTTC
many	-	TRBV5-1	TRBJ2-2	CASSLDSSGELFF	TGCGCCAGCAGCCTAGACTCATCCGGGGAGCTGTTTTTT
-	TRBD1	TRBV9	TRBJ1-3	CASSVGTGAGNTIYF	TGTGCCAGCAGTGTCGGGACAGGGGCTGGAAACACCATATATTTT
many	-	TRBV7-8	TRBJ2-1	CASSLNGWQFF	TGTGCCAGCAGCTTAAACGGTTGGCAGTTCTTC
few	TRBD1	TRBV4-2	TRBJ1-1	CASSQDVDRAIAENTEAFF	TGTGCCAGCAGCCAAGACGTGGACAGGGCCATTGCTGAGAACACTGAAGCTTTCTTT
medium-sized	-	TRBV20-1	TRBJ2-2	CSASAAGNTGELFF	TGCAGTGCTAGTGCCGCCGGGAACACCGGGGAGCTGTTTTTT
-	-	TRBV6-5	TRBJ2-7	CASSSFYEQYF	TGTGCCAGCAGCTCGTTCTACGAGCAGTACTTC
many	-	TRBV12-3/TRBV12-4	TRBJ1-3	CASASLGLQNTIYF	TGTGCCAGCGCTTCTCTGGGGTTACAAAACACCATATATTTT
medium-sized	TRBD2	TRBV25-1	TRBJ2-5	CASSPGTSGTKYF	TGTGCCAGCAGTCCCGGGACTAGCGGGACTAAGTACTTC
medium-sized	TRBD1	TRBV7-9	TRBJ2-7	CASSSRDRVYEQYF	TGTGCCAGCAGCTCACGGGACAGGGTCTACGAGCAGTACTTC
medium-sized	-	TRBV15	TRBJ2-3	CATSRDSTTLDTQYF	TGTGCCACCAGCAGAGATTCTACAACTTTAGATACGCAGTATTTT
-	-	TRBV7-2	TRBJ2-2	CASSSRGRAGELFF	TGTGCCAGCAGCTCCAGGGGAAGGGCCGGGGAGCTGTTTTTT
medium-sized	TRBD2	TRBV6-2/TRBV6-3	TRBJ2-7	CASSPTKRTSGVEQYF	TGTGCCAGCAGTCCCACCAAACGGACTAGCGGCGTCGAGCAGTACTTC
many	-	TRBV20-1	TRBJ2-7	CSASPGGSYEQYF	TGCAGTGCTAGCCCCGGGGGCTCCTACGAGCAGTACTTC
many	TRBD1	TRBV29-1	TRBJ2-7	CSVAGQGGTYEQYF	TGCAGCGTTGCCGGACAGGGAGGTACCTACGAGCAGTACTTC
many	-	TRBV30	TRBJ2-7	CAWGWKDEQYF	TGTGCCTGGGGTTGGAAGGACGAGCAGTACTTC
few	-	TRBV5-4	TRBJ1-3	CASSFRDGGNTIYF	TGTGCCAGCAGCTTCCGGGACGGAGGAAACACCATATATTTT
many	TRBD1	TRBV15	TRBJ2-1	CATSSTRDRGNEQFF	TGTGCCACCAGCAGCACTAGGGACAGGGGAAATGAGCAGTTCTTC
few	-	TRBV27	TRBJ2-7	CASSFSRGVGEDEQYF	TGTGCCAGCAGTTTCAGCAGGGGGGTAGGAGAGGACGAGCAGTACTTC
many	TRBD2	TRBV20-1	TRBJ2-3	CSAEKGSGENTDTQYF	TGCAGTGCAGAAAAGGGTAGCGGGGAGAACACAGATACGCAGTATTTT
-	-	TRBV4-3	TRBJ1-1	CASSHGGRTEAFF	TGCGCCAGCAGCCACGGGGGGCGGACTGAAGCTTTCTTT
-	-	TRBV10-3	TRBJ2-2	CATSHEELFF	TGTGCCACGAGTCACGAGGAGCTGTTTTTT
-	-	TRBV6-1	TRBJ1-2	CAASDAYYGYTF	TGTGCCGCTTCGGATGCTTACTATGGCTACACCTTC
few	-	TRBV18	TRBJ1-6	CASSPPGSGGNSPLHF	TGTGCCAGCTCACCCCCTGGGTCGGGGGGTAATTCACCCCTCCACTTT
many	TRBD2	TRBV6-2/TRBV6-3	TRBJ2-7	CASFRNREGSYEQYF	TGTGCCAGCTTTCGGAACCGGGAGGGCTCCTACGAGCAGTACTTC
few	-	TRBV18	TRBJ1-6	CASSPPIGRYNSPLHF	TGTGCCAGCTCACCGCCGATTGGCCGCTATAATTCACCCCTCCACTTT
many	-	TRBV29-1	TRBJ2-1	CSVRPSSYNEQFF	TGCAGCGTACGACCTAGCTCCTACAATGAGCAGTTCTTC
many	-	TRBV20-1	TRBJ2-1	CSASGGLSSYNEQFF	TGCAGTGCTAGCGGGGGGCTGAGCTCCTACAATGAGCAGTTCTTC
many	-	TRBV20-1	TRBJ1-2	CSARDPRRDNYGYTF	TGCAGTGCTAGAGATCCGAGGAGGGACAACTATGGCTACACCTTC
-	-	TRBV3-1	TRBJ1-2	CASSPQVPQVYGYTF	TGTGCCAGCAGCCCGCAGGTCCCACAGGTCTATGGCTACACCTTC
medium-sized	-	TRBV7-3	TRBJ2-1	CASSPSTGPSLGNEQFF	TGTGCCAGCAGCCCTTCGACAGGCCCCAGCCTGGGGAATGAGCAGTTCTTC
-	-	TRBV29-1	TRBJ1-1	CSVDDSGTTFF	TGCAGCGTTGATGACTCCGGGACGACTTTCTTT
-	TRBD1	TRBV5-1	TRBJ1-1	CASSGRQGTTEAFF	TGCGCCAGCAGCGGTAGACAGGGAACCACTGAAGCTTTCTTT